This TCR beta chain derives from a study of T cell responses to AZD1222 COVID-19 vaccine. Trimming removed 3 bases at V and 5 bases at J, with 11 bases between. Per germline, CDR1 MGHRA and CDR2 YSYEKL. CDR3 length: 14 amino acids. This clone was detected a few times. The antigen is unknown. The repertoire was sequenced with immunoSEQ multiplex PCR; TCRdb's copy has only in-frame clones and lacks some. The table has under 150,000 clones, 75% to 95% seen once. Study-wide points: It should be noted that donors were predominantly white British and more often female, and clonal diversity was possibly underestimated. Vaccine-associated CD4 TCRs spanned spike, dominant at 160-218 and 743-854.

This sequence joins TRBV4-1 and TRBJ1-5; D is unclear. The TCR sequence derives from an adult in good health. The sequencing here drew on peripheral blood, taken on day 0 of AZD1222 vaccination. In nucleotides, the CDR3 is TGCGCCAGCAGCCACGAACCCACTCATCAGCCCCAGCATTTT. Its protein is CASSHEPTHQPQHF.